Given below is one TCR beta chain in context. The antigen remains unidentified. RNA was isolated and reverse transcribed to cDNA, the sequencing template. Sequencing used immunoSEQ multiplex PCR; TCRdb keeps in-frame clones, though not all of them. Of some 51,000 clones listed, 96% are singletons. From PBMCs, CD4+ and CD8+ T cells were sorted. The sample belongs to a study of CD8+ T cells in alopecia areata. The overall study: Tofacitinib administration to treated patients was oral, at 5 to 10 mg twice daily. Broader study findings: Between patients, shared TCR sequences were less clear than in mice. This was possibly due in part to HLA diversity in the patient population. Normal scalp showed lower clonality than lesional scalp, especially alopecia totalis/universalis.

V shed 0 bases and J shed 0 bases, with 14 bases lying between them. This CDR3 has 17 residues. The germline V gene encodes CDR1 SGDLS and CDR2 YYNGEE. Source: CD8+ T cells sorted from blood, taken at week 0. This chain connects TRBV9 to TRBJ2-3; perhaps D is TRBD1 or TRBD2 (5 bases each). This TCR derives from a human donor with alopecia areata. The CDR3 loop is CASSVEGEFTSTDTQYF. The CDR3 DNA reads TGTGCCAGCAGCGTAGAAGGGGAGTTTACTAGCACAGATACGCAGTATTTT.